The next 12 T cell receptor beta chains were all read from a single sample in a study of cytomegalovirus exposure and HLA in healthy donors. PCR primers comprised 60 Vbeta and 13 Jbeta primers. Libraries were prepared by immunoSEQ multiplex PCR; TCRdb keeps only in-frame clonotypes and omits some of them. The sample shows approximately 100,000 clones, 78% of them seen only once. Sequences were obtained from PBMCs. The receptors derive from a woman aged 35 to 49 in good health and CMV-seronegative.

The rearrangement links TRBV27 to TRBJ2-3; no clear D. The CDR3 has 11 amino acids. Trimming stripped 3 bases from V and 5 bases from J, with 3 bases between. Germline loops: CDR1 MNHEY, CDR2 SMNVEV (reference sequence). DNA of the CDR3: TGTGCCAGCAGTTTCCTAGATACGCAGTATTTT. Translated, it gives CASSFLDTQYF.

Points on this clone: The same CDR3 can be traced to other DNA sequences in this sample. This sequence joins TRBV19 and TRBJ2-7; no definite D call. The CDR3 runs to 12 residues. V shed 4 bases and J shed 2 bases, with 6 bases lying between them. Germline values: CDR1 LNHDA, CDR2 SQIVND (reference sequence). Here the CDR3 reads CASSSSAYEQYF. The CDR3 DNA follows: TGTGCCAGTAGTAGCAGTGCCTACGAGCAGTACTTC. The whole variable domain, remainder taken from reference TRBV19 and TRBJ2-7, is DGGITQSPKYLFRKEGQNVTLSCEQNLNHDAMYWYRQDPGQGLRLIYYSQIVNDFQKGDIAEGYSVSREKKESFPLTVTSAQKNPTAFYLCASSSSAYEQYFGPGTRLTVT.

J is TRBJ1-4 and V is TRBV4-1; D might be TRBD1 (5 bases). Germline V gives CDR1 MGHRA, CDR2 YSYEKL. Trimming removed 1 base at V and 10 bases at J, with 10 bases between. The CDR3 covers 13 residues. CDR3 nucleotide sequence: TGCGCCAGCAGCCAAGCAGGGAGGGGAAAACTGTTTTTT. It translates to CASSQAGRGKLFF.

CDR3 residues: CASSYTGATIAFF. CDR3 DNA sequence: TGCGCCAGCAGTTACACAGGGGCCACGATCGCTTTCTTT. The chain combines TRBV5-1 with TRBJ1-1, with 7 positions matching TRBD1. Germline CDR1 SGHRS, CDR2 YFSETQ. CDR3 length: 13 amino acids. Trimming cost V 5 bases and J 11 bases; bases outside gene matches: 12.

This clone appeared a single time. V gene TRBV7-3 combines with J gene TRBJ2-3; possible D gene TRBD2, 5 bases. V was shortened by 2 bases and J by 7 bases, with 10 bases between the two germline ends. CDR1 is SGHTA, CDR2 FQGTGA, per germline. This CDR3 is 13 amino acids long. The CDR3 here is CASSLASSNTQYF. CDR3 DNA: TGTGCCAGCAGCTTAGCTAGCTCAAATACGCAGTATTTT.

The chain links TRBV11-2 to TRBJ2-1; a possible D gene is TRBD1 (5 bases). Germline V gene sequence: CDR1 SGHAT, CDR2 FQNNGV. V was cut by 8 bases and J by 13 bases, with 18 bases left in between. The CDR3 is 12 residues long. The CDR3 spells CASGASRGSQFF. The CDR3 DNA follows: TGTGCCAGCGGGGCTTCAAGGGGATCCCAGTTCTTC.

The genes are TRBV4-1 and TRBJ1-2, with TRBD1 matching over 7 bases. Trimming cost V 3 bases and J 5 bases; bases outside gene matches: 6. Germline assignment: CDR1 MGHRA and CDR2 YSYEKL. This CDR3 contains 14 residues. The CDR3 sequence: CASSHAGTAYGYTF. The CDR3 DNA reads as TGCGCCAGCAGCCACGCCGGGACAGCTTATGGCTACACCTTC.

This rearrangement joins TRBV28 to TRBJ2-7, with D possibly matching TRBD2 (6 bases). The CDR3 length is 14 residues. V was pared by 3 bases and J by 3 bases, with 12 bases between. The V gene's germline CDR1 is MDHEN and CDR2 SYDVKM. CDR3 amino acids: CASSFTGANYEQYF. CDR3 DNA: TGTGCCAGCAGTTTCACGGGAGCGAACTACGAGCAGTACTTC.

The chain uses TRBV4-1 and TRBJ1-1; D uncertain. The CDR3 is 14 amino acids. Trimming removed 5 bases at V and 1 base at J, with 11 bases between. Germline CDR1 reads MGHRA; CDR2 reads YSYEKL. For the CDR3, the DNA is TGCGCCAGCAGCTCACTTGTCCCGAACACTGAAGCTTTCTTT. Encoded protein: CASSSLVPNTEAFF.

V usage is TRBV4-2 and J usage is TRBJ1-1; D gene unclear. Trimming took 1 base from V and 0 from J, leaving 9 bases between them. Germline values: CDR1 LGHNA, CDR2 YNFKEQ. This CDR3 is built from 15 residues. This chain's CDR3 is CASSQVGRLNTEAFF. The CDR3 nucleotides read TGTGCCAGCAGCCAAGTCGGCAGGTTGAACACTGAAGCTTTCTTT.

This sequence joins TRBV28 and TRBJ2-1; possibly TRBD1 for D (6 bases). CDR1 and CDR2 from the germline V gene are MDHEN and SYDVKM. This CDR3 comprises 15 residues. Trimming pared 6 bases from V and 7 bases from J, leaving 19 bases between. The CDR3 DNA follows: TGTGCCAGCAGCCAAGGGGGACGCCGAAAGAATGAGCAGTTCTTC. Its protein product is CASSQGGRRKNEQFF.

The V and J genes are TRBV4-3 and TRBJ2-1; TRBD2 aligns across 7 bases. Germline V gene lookup returns CDR1 LGHNA and CDR2 YSLEER. Germline trimming cut 4 bases from V and 0 bases from J; bases unmatched to any gene: 3. The CDR3 loop spans 15 amino acids. The CDR3 region is CASSPLADSYNEQFF. The CDR3 DNA reads as TGCGCCAGCAGCCCGCTAGCGGACTCCTACAATGAGCAGTTCTTC.